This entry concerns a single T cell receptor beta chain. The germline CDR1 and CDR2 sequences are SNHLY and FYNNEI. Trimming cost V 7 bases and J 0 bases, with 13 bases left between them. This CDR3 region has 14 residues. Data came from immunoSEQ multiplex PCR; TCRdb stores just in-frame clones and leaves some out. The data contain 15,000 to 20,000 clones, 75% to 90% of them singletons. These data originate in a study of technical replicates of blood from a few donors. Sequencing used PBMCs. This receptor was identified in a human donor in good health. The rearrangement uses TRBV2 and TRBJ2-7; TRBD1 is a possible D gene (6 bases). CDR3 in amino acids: CASNPQGTSYEQYF. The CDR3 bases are TGTGCCAGCAATCCACAGGGAACCTCCTACGAGCAGTACTTC.